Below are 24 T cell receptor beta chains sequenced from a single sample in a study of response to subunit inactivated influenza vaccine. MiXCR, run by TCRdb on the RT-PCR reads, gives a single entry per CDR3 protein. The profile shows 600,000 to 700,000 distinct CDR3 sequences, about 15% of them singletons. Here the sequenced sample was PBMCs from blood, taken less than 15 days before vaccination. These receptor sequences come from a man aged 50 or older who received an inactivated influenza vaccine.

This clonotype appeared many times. The CDR3 sequence is CASSWDTNTEAFF. The CDR3 coding sequence is TGCGCCAGCAGCTGGGACACGAACACTGAAGCTTTCTTT. V and J are TRBV5-1 and TRBJ1-1; TRBD1 is a possible D gene (6 bases). V lost 3 bases, J lost 1 base, and 7 bases lay in between. Looked up from germline, CDR1 is SGHRS and CDR2 is YFSETQ. The CDR3 covers 13 residues.

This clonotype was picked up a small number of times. The CDR3 nucleotides are TGTGCCAGCAGCTTAACAGGGGGTAGTGGAAACACCATATATTTT. The encoded protein is CASSLTGGSGNTIYF. The chain combines TRBV7-2 with TRBJ1-3, with 8 bases lining up with TRBD1. The CDR3 contains 15 residues. Germline loops: CDR1 SGHTA, CDR2 FQGNSA. The V and J ends lost 2 bases and 3 bases, in that order; junction bases with no gene match: 3.

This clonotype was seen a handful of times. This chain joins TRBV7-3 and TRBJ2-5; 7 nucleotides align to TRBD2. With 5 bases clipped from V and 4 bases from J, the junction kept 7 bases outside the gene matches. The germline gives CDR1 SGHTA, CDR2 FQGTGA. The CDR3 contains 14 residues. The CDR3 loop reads CASSPHAGVETQYF. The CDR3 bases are TGTGCCAGCAGCCCCCACGCGGGAGTAGAGACCCAGTACTTC.

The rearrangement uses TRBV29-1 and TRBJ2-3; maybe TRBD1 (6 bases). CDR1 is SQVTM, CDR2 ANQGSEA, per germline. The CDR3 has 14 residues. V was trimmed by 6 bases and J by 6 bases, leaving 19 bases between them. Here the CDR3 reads CSVFPTGSFDTQYF. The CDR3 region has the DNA TGCAGCGTATTCCCGACAGGCTCTTTCGATACGCAGTATTTT.

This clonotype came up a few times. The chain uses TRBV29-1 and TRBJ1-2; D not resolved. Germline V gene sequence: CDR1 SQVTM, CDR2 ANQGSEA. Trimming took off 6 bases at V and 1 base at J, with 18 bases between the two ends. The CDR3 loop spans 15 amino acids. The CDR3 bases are TGCAGCGTGACCCATTTGGAGGGAGGTAACTATGGCTACACCTTC. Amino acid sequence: CSVTHLEGGNYGYTF.

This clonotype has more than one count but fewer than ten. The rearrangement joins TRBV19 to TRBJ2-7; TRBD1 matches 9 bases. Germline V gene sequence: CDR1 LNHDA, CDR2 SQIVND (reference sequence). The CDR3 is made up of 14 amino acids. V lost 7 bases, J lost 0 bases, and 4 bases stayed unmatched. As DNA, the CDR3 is TGTGCCAGTAAAGGGACAGGGACCTCCTACGAGCAGTACTTC. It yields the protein CASKGTGTSYEQYF.

CDR3 sequence reads: CASRILGPGQGNEQFF. CDR3 in DNA: TGTGCCAGCAGGATTCTAGGCCCGGGACAGGGAAATGAGCAGTTCTTC. The chain carries TRBV6-1 and TRBJ2-1; 9 positions match TRBD1. The CDR3 spans 16 residues. Trimming at V came to 6 bases and at J to 7 bases, leaving 13 bases not matched to a gene. Germline V gives CDR1 MNHNS, CDR2 SASEGT.

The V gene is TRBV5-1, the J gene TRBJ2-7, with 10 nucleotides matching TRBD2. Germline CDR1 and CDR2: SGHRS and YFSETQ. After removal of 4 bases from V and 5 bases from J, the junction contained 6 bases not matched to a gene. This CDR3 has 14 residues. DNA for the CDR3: TGCGCCAGCAGCCGTCGGACTAGCGGCAACGAGCAGTACTTC. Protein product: CASSRRTSGNEQYF.

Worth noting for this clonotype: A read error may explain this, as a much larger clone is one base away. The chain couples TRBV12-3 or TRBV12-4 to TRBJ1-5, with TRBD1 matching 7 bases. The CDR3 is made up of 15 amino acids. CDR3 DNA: TGTGCCAGCAGCGCACAGGGGACCTCCAATCACCCCCAGCATTTT. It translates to CASSAQGTSNHPQHF.

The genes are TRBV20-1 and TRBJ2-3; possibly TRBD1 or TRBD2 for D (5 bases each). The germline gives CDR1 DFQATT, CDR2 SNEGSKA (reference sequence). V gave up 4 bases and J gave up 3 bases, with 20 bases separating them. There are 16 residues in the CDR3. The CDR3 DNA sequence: TGCAGTGCTAATAGCCCTTCCCGGGGCCGAACAGATACGCAGTATTTT. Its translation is CSANSPSRGRTDTQYF.

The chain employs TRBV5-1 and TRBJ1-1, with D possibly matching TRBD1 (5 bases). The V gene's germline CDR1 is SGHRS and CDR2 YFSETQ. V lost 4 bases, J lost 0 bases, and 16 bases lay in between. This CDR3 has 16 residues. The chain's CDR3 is CASSPYDSLMNTEAFF. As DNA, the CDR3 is TGCGCCAGCAGCCCCTATGACAGCCTCATGAACACTGAAGCTTTCTTT.

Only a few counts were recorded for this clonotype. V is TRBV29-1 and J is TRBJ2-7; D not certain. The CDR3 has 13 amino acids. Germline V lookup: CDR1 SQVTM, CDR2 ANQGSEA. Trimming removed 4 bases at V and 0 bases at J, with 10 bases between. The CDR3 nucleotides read TGCAGCGTTGTGGGCAGGAGCTCCTACGAGCAGTACTTC. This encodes CSVVGRSSYEQYF.

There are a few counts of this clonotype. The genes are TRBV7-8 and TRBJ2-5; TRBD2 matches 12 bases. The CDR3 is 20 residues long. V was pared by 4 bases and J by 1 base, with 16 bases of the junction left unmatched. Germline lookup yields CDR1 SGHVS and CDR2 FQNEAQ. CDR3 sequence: CASSSPSGRVSWGLQETQYF. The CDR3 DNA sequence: TGTGCCAGCAGCTCACCTAGCGGGAGGGTTAGTTGGGGACTCCAAGAGACCCAGTACTTC.

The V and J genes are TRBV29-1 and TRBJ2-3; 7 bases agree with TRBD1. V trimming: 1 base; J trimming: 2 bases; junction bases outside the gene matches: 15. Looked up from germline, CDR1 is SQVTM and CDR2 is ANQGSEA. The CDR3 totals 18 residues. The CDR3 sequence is CSVEARDRDKIHTDTQYF. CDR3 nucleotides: TGCAGCGTTGAAGCTAGGGACAGAGACAAAATCCACACAGATACGCAGTATTTT.

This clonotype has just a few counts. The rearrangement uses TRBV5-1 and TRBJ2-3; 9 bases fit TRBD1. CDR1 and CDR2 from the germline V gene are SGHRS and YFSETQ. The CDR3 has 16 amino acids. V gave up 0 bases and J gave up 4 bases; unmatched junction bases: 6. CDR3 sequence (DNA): TGCGCCAGCAGCTTGGCCGGGACAGGGTTGGCAGATACGCAGTATTTT. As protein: CASSLAGTGLADTQYF.

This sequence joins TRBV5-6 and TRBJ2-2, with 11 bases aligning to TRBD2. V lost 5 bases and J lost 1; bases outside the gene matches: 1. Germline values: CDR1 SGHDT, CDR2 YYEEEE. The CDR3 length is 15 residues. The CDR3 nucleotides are TGTGCCAGCAGGGGGACTAGCGGGAACACCGGGGAGCTGTTTTTT. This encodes CASRGTSGNTGELFF.

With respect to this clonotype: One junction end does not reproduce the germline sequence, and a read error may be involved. The chain's CDR3 is CASSQDLSEWGLRGVLFF. The CDR3 bases are TGCGCCAGCAGCCAAGATCTTTCCGAATGGGGACTCAGGGGGGTGCTGTTTTTT. The chain links TRBV4-3 to TRBJ2-2, with D maybe TRBD1 (7 bases). CDR3 length: 18 amino acids. The V gene's germline CDR1 is LGHNA and CDR2 YSLEER.

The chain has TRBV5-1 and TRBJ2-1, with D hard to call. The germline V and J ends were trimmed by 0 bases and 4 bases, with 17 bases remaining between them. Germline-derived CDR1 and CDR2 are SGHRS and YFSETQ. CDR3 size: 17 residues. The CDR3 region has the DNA TGCGCCAGCAGCTTGGTTCAGTCCCTTGAGGTGTACAATGAGCAGTTCTTC. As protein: CASSLVQSLEVYNEQFF.

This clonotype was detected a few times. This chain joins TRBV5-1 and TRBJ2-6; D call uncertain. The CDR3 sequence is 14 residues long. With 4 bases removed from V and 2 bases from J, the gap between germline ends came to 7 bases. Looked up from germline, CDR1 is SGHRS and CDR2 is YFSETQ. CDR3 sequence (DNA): TGCGCCAGCAGCGAAGGACCTGGGGCCAACGTCCTGACTTTC. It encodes CASSEGPGANVLTF.

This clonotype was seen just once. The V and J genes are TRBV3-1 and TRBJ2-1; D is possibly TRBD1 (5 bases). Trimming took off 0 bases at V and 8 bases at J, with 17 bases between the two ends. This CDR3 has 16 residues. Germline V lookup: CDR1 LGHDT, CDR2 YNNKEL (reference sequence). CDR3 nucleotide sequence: TGTGCCAGCAGCCAAGATCCCCGACAGTTCTTAGATGAGCAGTTCTTC. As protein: CASSQDPRQFLDEQFF.

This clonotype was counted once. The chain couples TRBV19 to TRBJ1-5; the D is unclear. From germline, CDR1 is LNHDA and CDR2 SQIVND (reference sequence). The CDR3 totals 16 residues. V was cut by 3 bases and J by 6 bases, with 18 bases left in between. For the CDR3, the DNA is TGTGCCAGTAGTATTCCGGCCGACGGAGGAATTCAGCCCCAGCATTTT. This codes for CASSIPADGGIQPQHF.

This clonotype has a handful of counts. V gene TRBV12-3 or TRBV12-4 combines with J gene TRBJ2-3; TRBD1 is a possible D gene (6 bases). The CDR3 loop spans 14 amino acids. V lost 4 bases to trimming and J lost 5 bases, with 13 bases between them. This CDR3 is CASSYTGSGDTQYF. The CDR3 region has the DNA TGTGCCAGCAGTTACACAGGGTCCGGAGATACGCAGTATTTT.

As DNA, the CDR3 is TGTGCCAGCAGTGAAGGGGCGTGGGGGAGCTACGAGCAGTACTTC. Protein product: CASSEGAWGSYEQYF. The V call is TRBV6-1, the J call TRBJ2-7, with D perhaps matching TRBD1 or TRBD2 (5 bases each). Germline CDR1 is MNHNS and CDR2 is SASEGT. CDR3 size: 15 residues. V was cut by 1 base and J by 3 bases, with 13 bases left in between.

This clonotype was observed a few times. CDR3 nucleotides: TGCAGTGCCGCCGGGACAGGGTTCCCAGATACGCAGTATTTT. Amino acids: CSAAGTGFPDTQYF. V and J are TRBV20-1 and TRBJ2-3; 9 bases agree with TRBD1. CDR1 is DFQATT, CDR2 SNEGSKA, per germline (reference sequence). The CDR3 contains 14 residues. V dropped 6 bases and J dropped 4; count of bases not matched to a gene: 8.